The clone carrying this TCR beta chain came up a few times. Its antigen is unknown. This record belongs to a study of beta chain features in type 1 diabetes. Looking at the study overall: The examined sorted cells totaled around 100,000,000 across samples.

Averaging approximately 120 mL, one heparinised blood draw came from each individual donor. The study's findings and limits: A pattern of fewer insertions and more deletions at VDJ junctions was seen in type 1 diabetes patients. Any HLA effect on TCRB rearrangement was left unresolved by small sub-analyses.

The study reverse transcribed the entire isolated RNA, so it sequenced expressed TCRB transcripts. The data were produced by immunoSEQ multiplex PCR, yet TCRdb's version contains in-frame clones alone and is incomplete. The sample records fewer than 200,000 clones, approximately 13% being singletons. The CDR3 runs to 18 residues. V was clipped by 4 bases and J by 3 bases; unmatched bases: 13. The germline CDR1 and CDR2 sequences are MGHDK and SYGVNS. This receptor was obtained from a woman aged 18 to 35 in good health. The V call is TRBV25-1, the J call TRBJ2-2, with 8 nucleotides matching TRBD2. Sequenced: central memory CD4+ T cells from blood. The CDR3 region is CASSGSYTSGYYTGELFF. The CDR3 DNA reads as TGTGCCAGCAGTGGATCTTATACTAGCGGATACTACACCGGGGAGCTGTTTTTT.